This entry lists 15 T cell receptor beta chains sequenced from one sample in a study of beta chain features in type 1 diabetes. Regarding the study as a whole: There was a moderate but significant shortening of TCRB CDR3s in all four CD4+ subsets of Type 1 diabetes patients.

No antigen has been identified for these receptors. Every isolated RNA sample was fully reverse transcribed, so sequencing captured expressed TCRB transcripts. The table came from immunoSEQ multiplex PCR; TCRdb's copy has only in-frame clones and leaves some out. This repertoire shows around 250,000 clones, 11% to 15% found once; its top ten account for about 0.02%. Source material: naive CD4+ T cells from blood. These receptors originate from a man younger than 40 with type 1 diabetes.

This clone was seen more than once but under ten times. This chain connects TRBV7-2 to TRBJ2-1; 7 bases align to TRBD2. CDR1 and CDR2 (germline): SGHTA, FQGNSA. This CDR3 region has 14 residues. J lost 4 bases, V lost 1 base, and 1 base had no gene match. CDR3 sequence: CASSLDGRYNEQFF. The DNA of the CDR3 is TGTGCCAGCAGCTTAGACGGGAGGTACAATGAGCAGTTCTTC.

The V and J genes are TRBV6-5 and TRBJ2-1; 9 bases are shared with TRBD1. The CDR3 totals 13 residues. Per the germline V gene, CDR1 is MNHEY and CDR2 is SVGAGI. The junction had 4 bases not matched to a gene; V was cut back by 7 bases and J by 6 bases. The CDR3 nucleotides are TGTGCCAGCATCGACAGGGGGACCAATGAGCAGTTCTTC. Amino acid sequence: CASIDRGTNEQFF.

This clone was observed a handful of times. The chain is built from TRBV11-2 and TRBJ2-4; TRBD2 matches at 7 bases. CDR3 length: 14 residues. V trimming: 6 bases; J trimming: 6 bases; junction bases outside the gene matches: 8. Per germline, CDR1 SGHAT and CDR2 FQNNGV. The CDR3 here is CASRFGGEGNIQYF. CDR3 coding DNA: TGTGCCAGCAGGTTCGGCGGGGAGGGAAACATTCAGTACTTC.

The table lists this clone with a few counts. The rearrangement joins TRBV4-2 to TRBJ2-7; TRBD2 matches 11 bases. V lost 4 bases, J lost 0 bases, and 11 bases stayed unmatched. The CDR3 spans 18 residues. The V gene's germline CDR1 is LGHNA and CDR2 YNFKEQ. In DNA, the CDR3 is TGTGCCAGCAGCCTAGGAGCGTCGACTAGCGGGGTCTCCTACGAGCAGTACTTC. Amino acids: CASSLGASTSGVSYEQYF.

This chain connects TRBV7-6 to TRBJ1-4; TRBD1 might be the D (5 bases). The CDR3 covers 15 residues. The V end lost 5 bases, the J end lost 2 bases, and 12 bases lay between the germline ends. From germline, CDR1 is SGHVS and CDR2 FNYEAQ. CDR3 nucleotide sequence: TGTGCCAGCAGCCCAGGGAGGGTCACTAATGAAAAACTGTTTTTT. It codes for CASSPGRVTNEKLFF.

This clone has just a few counts. The chain's CDR3 is CASRHTTDEQFF. The CDR3 DNA follows: TGTGCCAGCAGGCATACTACGGATGAGCAGTTCTTC. The chain links TRBV6-5 to TRBJ2-1; D is ambiguous. The CDR3 is 12 residues long. The germline V and J ends were trimmed by 6 bases and 8 bases, with 11 bases remaining between them. The germline V gene has CDR1 MNHEY and CDR2 SVGAGI.

This clone showed up just a few times. V is TRBV5-6 and J is TRBJ2-1, with 12 nucleotides matching TRBD2. The CDR3 covers 17 residues. Germline CDR1 reads SGHDT; CDR2 reads YYEEEE. The V segment lost 5 bases and the J segment 4 bases; nucleotides outside the gene matches: 10. For the CDR3, the DNA is TGTGCCAGCAGTTCTAGCGGGAGGGCCTACTTATACAATGAGCAGTTCTTC. This codes for CASSSSGRAYLYNEQFF.

This clone showed up just a few times. The V call is TRBV5-6, the J call TRBJ2-2; tentatively, D is TRBD2 (5 bases). Germline assignment: CDR1 SGHDT and CDR2 YYEEEE. This CDR3 comprises 15 residues. The V and J ends lost 4 bases and 4 bases respectively, with 14 bases between them. The CDR3 is CASSRRGLGTGELFF. The CDR3, as DNA: TGTGCCAGCAGCAGGAGAGGGCTAGGCACCGGGGAGCTGTTTTTT.

The chain employs TRBV11-2 and TRBJ2-3; 7 bases fit TRBD1. The CDR3 runs 18 residues. V lost 4 bases to trimming and J lost 1 base; unmatched junction nucleotides: 14. Per germline, CDR1 SGHAT and CDR2 FQNNGV. CDR3 residues: CASSSSYMDRRRTDTQYF. Here the CDR3 DNA reads TGTGCCAGCAGCTCATCTTATATGGACAGGAGACGCACAGATACGCAGTATTTT.

The chain employs TRBV11-2 and TRBJ2-5; a possible D gene is TRBD2 (7 bases). Trimming shortened V by 8 bases and J by 5 bases, and 18 bases separated the two germline ends. The CDR3 is made up of 14 amino acids. The germline gives CDR1 SGHAT, CDR2 FQNNGV. The DNA of the CDR3 is TGTGCCAGCTCTGGGGGGGCTACCGGGGAGACCCAGTACTTC. This translates into CASSGGATGETQYF.

The chain carries TRBV27 and TRBJ2-5; D remains unclear. The J call is doubtful: the DNA matches TRBJ2-7 better. The CDR3 runs to 15 residues. Germline CDR1 reads MNHEY; CDR2 reads SMNVEV (reference sequence). CDR3 region: CASSLSRLSSYEQYF. As DNA, the CDR3 is TGTGCCAGCAGTTTATCTCGCCTGAGCTCCTACGAGCAGTACTTC.

This chain connects TRBV29-1 to TRBJ2-5, with TRBD2 matching 12 bases. V shed 4 bases and J 2 bases; nucleotides not matched to a gene: 5. CDR1 and CDR2 (germline): SQVTM, ANQGSEA. There are 15 residues in the CDR3. The CDR3 protein is CSVARLAGGQETQYF. For the CDR3, the DNA is TGCAGCGTTGCGAGGCTAGCGGGAGGGCAAGAGACCCAGTACTTC.

The sample holds a few counts of this clone. V usage is TRBV7-9 and J usage is TRBJ2-5, with 10 positions matching TRBD2. V lost 1 base and J lost 1; bases outside the gene matches: 3. The CDR3 is 16 amino acids. The germline V gene has CDR1 SEHNR and CDR2 FQNEAQ (reference sequence). The DNA of the CDR3 is TGTGCCAGCAGCTTAGTGCCTAGCGGGAGCCAAGAGACCCAGTACTTC. Protein: CASSLVPSGSQETQYF. Together with reference TRBV7-9 and TRBJ2-5, the CDR3 gives the full variable domain: DTGVSQNPRHKITKRGQNVTFRCDPISEHNRLYWYRQTLGQGPEFLTYFQNEAQLEKSRLLSDRFSAERPKGSFSTLEIQRTEQGDSAMYLCASSLVPSGSQETQYFGPGTRLLVL.

This clone was found a few times. The chain links TRBV30 to TRBJ2-1; D perhaps matches TRBD2 (5 bases). The CDR3 length is 14 residues. Germline lookup yields CDR1 GTSNPN and CDR2 SVGIG (reference sequence). Trimming took off 4 bases at V and 7 bases at J, with 17 bases between the two ends. This CDR3 is CAWTTGSASNEQFF. CDR3 nucleotides: TGTGCCTGGACAACGGGATCCGCCAGTAATGAGCAGTTCTTC.

This chain connects TRBV7-9 to TRBJ1-2; TRBD1 is a possible D gene (5 bases). Germline lookup yields CDR1 SEHNR and CDR2 FQNEAQ (reference sequence). V was trimmed by 1 base and J by 4 bases, leaving 13 bases between them. The CDR3 has 15 residues. CDR3 in amino acids: CASSLEGGAAYGYTF. The CDR3 DNA reads as TGTGCCAGCAGCTTAGAGGGAGGGGCGGCCTATGGCTACACCTTC.